This T cell receptor (beta chain) was sequenced in a study of cytomegalovirus exposure and HLA in healthy donors. Points from the study as a whole: Follow-up analysis seemed to connect common viral pathogens with several of the most significant clusters identified. Listed as cytomegalovirus-associated were 150 to 200 TCR beta chains.

The PCR contained 60 Vbeta and 13 Jbeta primers. Authors' methods: Per a later analysis, the number of unique TCR beta chains was about 78 million, of which 9 million to 12 million were shared. The repertoire was sequenced with immunoSEQ multiplex PCR; TCRdb's copy has only in-frame clones and lacks some. The V and J calls and clone size were taken over from that table, and D and trimming were inferred from the DNA. The sample holds under 120,000 clones, 50% to 70% seen once. Those who donated were healthy bone marrow donors. For this clone: The antigen is undetermined.

Trimming took 2 bases from V and 6 from J, leaving 20 bases between them. This CDR3 contains 17 residues. CDR1 and CDR2 (germline): MNHNS, SASEGT. The sample taken for sequencing was PBMCs. The clonotype originates from a man under 40 in good health and CMV-seropositive. The rearrangement joins TRBV6-1 to TRBJ1-5; D unclear. Here the CDR3 reads CASSETRVGPRGQPQHF. The CDR3 region has the DNA TGTGCCAGCAGTGAAACGAGGGTTGGCCCTCGTGGTCAGCCCCAGCATTTT.